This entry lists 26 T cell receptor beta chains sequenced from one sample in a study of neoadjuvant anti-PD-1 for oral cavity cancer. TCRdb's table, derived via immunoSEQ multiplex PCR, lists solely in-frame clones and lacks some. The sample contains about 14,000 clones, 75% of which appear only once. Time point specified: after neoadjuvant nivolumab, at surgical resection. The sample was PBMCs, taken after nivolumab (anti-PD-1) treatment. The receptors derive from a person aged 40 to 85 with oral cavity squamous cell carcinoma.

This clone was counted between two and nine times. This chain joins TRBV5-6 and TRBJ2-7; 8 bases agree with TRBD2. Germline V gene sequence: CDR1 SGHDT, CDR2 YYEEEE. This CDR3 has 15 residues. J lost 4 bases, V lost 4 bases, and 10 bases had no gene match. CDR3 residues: CASSPVAGSVYEQYF. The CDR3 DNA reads TGTGCCAGCAGCCCTGTAGCGGGATCCGTTTACGAGCAGTACTTC.

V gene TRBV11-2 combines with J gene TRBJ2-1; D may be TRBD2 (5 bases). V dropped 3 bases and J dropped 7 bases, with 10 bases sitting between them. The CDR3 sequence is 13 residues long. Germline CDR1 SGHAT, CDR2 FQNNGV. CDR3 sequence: CASSFLWRNEQFF. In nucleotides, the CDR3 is TGTGCCAGCAGCTTCCTGTGGAGGAATGAGCAGTTCTTC.

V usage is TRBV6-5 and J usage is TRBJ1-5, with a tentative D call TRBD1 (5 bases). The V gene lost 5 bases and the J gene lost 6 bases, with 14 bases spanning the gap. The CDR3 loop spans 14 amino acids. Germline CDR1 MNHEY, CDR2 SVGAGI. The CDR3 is CASSEEGPPQPQHF. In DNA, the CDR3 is TGTGCCAGCAGTGAAGAGGGGCCCCCTCAGCCCCAGCATTTT.

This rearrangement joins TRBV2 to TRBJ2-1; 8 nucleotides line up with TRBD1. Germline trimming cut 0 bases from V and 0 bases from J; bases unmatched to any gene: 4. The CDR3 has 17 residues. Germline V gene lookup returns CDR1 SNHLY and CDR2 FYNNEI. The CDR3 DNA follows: TGTGCCAGCAGTGAAGCGAGGACAGGGATCTCCTACAATGAGCAGTTCTTC. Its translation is CASSEARTGISYNEQFF.

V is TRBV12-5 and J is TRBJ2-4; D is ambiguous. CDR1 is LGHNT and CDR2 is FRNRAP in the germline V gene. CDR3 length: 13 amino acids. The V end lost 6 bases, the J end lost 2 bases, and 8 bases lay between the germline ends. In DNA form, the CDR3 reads TGTGCTAGTGGCCCCAGTCCCAAAAACATTCAGTACTTC. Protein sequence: CASGPSPKNIQYF.

CDR3 in DNA: TGTGCCAGCAGTCTGCGGACAGGGAAAGCTTTCTTT. Residues: CASSLRTGKAFF. The chain is built from TRBV28 and TRBJ1-1; 8 bases agree with TRBD1. The CDR3 runs 12 residues. Germline values: CDR1 MDHEN, CDR2 SYDVKM. Losses at the gene ends were 5 bases for V and 9 bases for J; bases not matched to a gene: 5.

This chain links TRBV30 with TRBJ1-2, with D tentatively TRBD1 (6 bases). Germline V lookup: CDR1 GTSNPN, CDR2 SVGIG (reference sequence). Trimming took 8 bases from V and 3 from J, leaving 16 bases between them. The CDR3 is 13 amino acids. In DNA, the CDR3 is TGTGCCGCCCGCGGGACACCTTACTATGGCTACACCTTC. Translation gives CAARGTPYYGYTF. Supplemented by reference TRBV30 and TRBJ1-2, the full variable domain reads SQTIHQWPATLVQPVGSPLSLECTVEGTSNPNLYWYRQAAGRGLQLLFYSVGIGQISSEVPQNLSASRPQDRQFILSSKKLLLSDSGFYLCAARGTPYYGYTFGSGTRLTVV.

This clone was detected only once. The CDR3 coding sequence is TGTGCCAGTAAGCAGGACACGACTAATGAAAAACTGTTTTTT. This encodes CASKQDTTNEKLFF. V and J are TRBV19 and TRBJ1-4, with D perhaps TRBD1 (5 bases). Per the germline V gene, CDR1 is LNHDA and CDR2 is SQIVND (reference sequence). Between the trimmed V and J ends, which lost 7 bases and 2 bases, there was a span of 11 bases. The CDR3 is 14 residues long. Based on the CDR3 plus reference TRBV19 and TRBJ1-4, the full variable domain is DGGITQSPKYLFRKEGQNVTLSCEQNLNHDAMYWYRQDPGQGLRLIYYSQIVNDFQKGDIAEGYSVSREKKESFPLTVTSAQKNPTAFYLCASKQDTTNEKLFFGSGTQLSVL.

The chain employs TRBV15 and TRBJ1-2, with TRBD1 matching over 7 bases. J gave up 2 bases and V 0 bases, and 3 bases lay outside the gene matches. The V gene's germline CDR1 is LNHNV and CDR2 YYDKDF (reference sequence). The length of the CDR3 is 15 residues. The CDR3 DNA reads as TGTGCCACCAGCAGAGATAAGGGACAGAACTATGGCTACACCTTC. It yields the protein CATSRDKGQNYGYTF.

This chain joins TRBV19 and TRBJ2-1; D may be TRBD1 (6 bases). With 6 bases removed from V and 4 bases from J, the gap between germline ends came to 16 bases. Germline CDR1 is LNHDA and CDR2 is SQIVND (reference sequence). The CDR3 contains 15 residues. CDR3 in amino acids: CASSRPGHQYNEQFF. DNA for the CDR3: TGTGCCAGTAGCAGACCGGGACACCAATACAATGAGCAGTTCTTC.

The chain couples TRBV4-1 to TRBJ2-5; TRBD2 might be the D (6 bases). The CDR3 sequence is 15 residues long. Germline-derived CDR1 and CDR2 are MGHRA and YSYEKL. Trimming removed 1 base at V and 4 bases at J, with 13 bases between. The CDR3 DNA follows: TGCGCCAGCAGCCAAGTTGGACTACGGGTAGAGACCCAGTACTTC. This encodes CASSQVGLRVETQYF.

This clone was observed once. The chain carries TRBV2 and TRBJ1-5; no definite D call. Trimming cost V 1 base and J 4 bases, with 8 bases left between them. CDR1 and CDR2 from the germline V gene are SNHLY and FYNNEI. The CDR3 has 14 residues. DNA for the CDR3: TGTGCCAGCAGTGAAGGCCAACCGAATCAGCCCCAGCATTTT. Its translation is CASSEGQPNQPQHF.

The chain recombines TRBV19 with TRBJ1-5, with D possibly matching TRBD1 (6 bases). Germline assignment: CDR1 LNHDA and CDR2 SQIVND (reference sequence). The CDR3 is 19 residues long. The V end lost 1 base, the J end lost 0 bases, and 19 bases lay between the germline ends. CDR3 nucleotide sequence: TGTGCCAGTAGTATAGGGTCTCAGGGGAGAGCGCTTAGCAATCAGCCCCAGCATTTT. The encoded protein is CASSIGSQGRALSNQPQHF.

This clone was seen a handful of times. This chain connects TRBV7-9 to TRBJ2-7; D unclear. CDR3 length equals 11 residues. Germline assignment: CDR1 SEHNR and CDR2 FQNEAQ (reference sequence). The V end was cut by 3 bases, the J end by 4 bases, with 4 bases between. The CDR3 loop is CASSLSYEQYF. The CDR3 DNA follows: TGTGCCAGCAGCTTGTCGTACGAGCAGTACTTC.

The CDR3 DNA follows: TGTGCCAGCAGCTCTAACATGGGAGAGACCCAGTACTTC. Translating gives CASSSNMGETQYF. The chain employs TRBV7-3 and TRBJ2-5; D gene uncertain. V lost 4 bases and J lost 4, with 10 bases in between. CDR1 is SGHTA and CDR2 is FQGTGA in the germline V gene. The CDR3 is 13 amino acids.

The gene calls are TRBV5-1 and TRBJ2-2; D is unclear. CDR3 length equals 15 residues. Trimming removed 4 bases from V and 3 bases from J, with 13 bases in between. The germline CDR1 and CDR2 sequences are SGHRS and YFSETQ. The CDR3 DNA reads TGCGCCAGCAGCCCCGAGACAAGTTACACCGGGGAGCTGTTTTTT. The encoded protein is CASSPETSYTGELFF.

The CDR3 nucleotides are TGTGCCAGCAGTGGCCTAGGCCCCCTCTCCTACAATGAGCAGTTCTTC. This gives the protein CASSGLGPLSYNEQFF. The chain couples TRBV2 to TRBJ2-1; D is unresolved. CDR1 is SNHLY and CDR2 is FYNNEI in the germline V gene. V lost 4 bases, J lost 0 bases, and 13 bases lay in between. CDR3 length: 16 residues.

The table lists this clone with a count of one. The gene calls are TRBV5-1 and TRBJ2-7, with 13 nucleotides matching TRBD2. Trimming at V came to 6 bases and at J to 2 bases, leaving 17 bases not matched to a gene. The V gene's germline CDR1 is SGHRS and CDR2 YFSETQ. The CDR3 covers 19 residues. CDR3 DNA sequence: TGCGCCAGCACCCTACTACCGGGACTAGCGGGAAGCCGGACCTACGAGCAGTACTTC. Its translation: CASTLLPGLAGSRTYEQYF.

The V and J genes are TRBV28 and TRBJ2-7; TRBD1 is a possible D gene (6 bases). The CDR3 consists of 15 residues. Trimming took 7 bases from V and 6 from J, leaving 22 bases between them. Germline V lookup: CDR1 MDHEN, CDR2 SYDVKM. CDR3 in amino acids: CASKLGAFRPSEQYF. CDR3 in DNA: TGTGCCAGCAAGTTGGGGGCCTTTCGACCTAGCGAGCAGTACTTC.

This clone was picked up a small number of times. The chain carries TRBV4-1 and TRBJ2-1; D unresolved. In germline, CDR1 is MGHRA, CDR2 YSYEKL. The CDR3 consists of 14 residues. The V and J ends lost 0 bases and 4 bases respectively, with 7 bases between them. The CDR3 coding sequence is TGCGCCAGCAGCCAAGAGGATAATTACAATGAGCAGTTCTTC. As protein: CASSQEDNYNEQFF.

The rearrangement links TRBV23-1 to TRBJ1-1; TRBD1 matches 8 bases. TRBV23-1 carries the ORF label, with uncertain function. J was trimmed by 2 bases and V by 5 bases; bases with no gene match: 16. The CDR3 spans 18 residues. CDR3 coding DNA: TGCGCCAGCAGTAAGGACCGACAGGGGAAGTGTTATAACACTGAAGCTTTCTTT. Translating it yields CASSKDRQGKCYNTEAFF.

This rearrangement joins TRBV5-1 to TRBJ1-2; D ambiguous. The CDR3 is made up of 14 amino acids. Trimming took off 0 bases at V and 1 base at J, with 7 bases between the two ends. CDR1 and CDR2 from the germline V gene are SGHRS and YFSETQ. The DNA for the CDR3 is TGCGCCAGCAGCTTGGAATCGGGTAACTATGGCTACACCTTC. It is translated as CASSLESGNYGYTF.

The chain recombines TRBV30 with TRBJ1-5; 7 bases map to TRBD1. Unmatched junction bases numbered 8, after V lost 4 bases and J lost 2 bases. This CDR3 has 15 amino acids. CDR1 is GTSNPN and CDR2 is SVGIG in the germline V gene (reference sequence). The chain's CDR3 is CAWTPGGGGNQPQHF. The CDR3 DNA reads TGTGCCTGGACCCCAGGGGGAGGGGGCAATCAGCCCCAGCATTTT.

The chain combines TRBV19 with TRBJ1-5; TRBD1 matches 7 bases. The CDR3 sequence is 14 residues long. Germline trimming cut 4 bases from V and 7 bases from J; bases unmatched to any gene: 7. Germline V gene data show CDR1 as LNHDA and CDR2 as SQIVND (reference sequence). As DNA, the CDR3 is TGTGCCAGTAGTACTACAGGGGAAAGACAGCCCCAGCATTTT. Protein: CASSTTGERQPQHF. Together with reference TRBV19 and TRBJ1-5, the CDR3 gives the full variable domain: DGGITQSPKYLFRKEGQNVTLSCEQNLNHDAMYWYRQDPGQGLRLIYYSQIVNDFQKGDIAEGYSVSREKKESFPLTVTSAQKNPTAFYLCASSTTGERQPQHFGDGTRLSIL.

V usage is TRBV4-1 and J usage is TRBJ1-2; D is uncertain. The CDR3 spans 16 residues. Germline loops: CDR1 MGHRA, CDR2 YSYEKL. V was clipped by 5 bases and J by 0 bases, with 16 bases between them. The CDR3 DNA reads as TGCGCCAGCAGCGAGGCCCGGATCTTAGCTAACTATGGCTACACCTTC. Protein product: CASSEARILANYGYTF.

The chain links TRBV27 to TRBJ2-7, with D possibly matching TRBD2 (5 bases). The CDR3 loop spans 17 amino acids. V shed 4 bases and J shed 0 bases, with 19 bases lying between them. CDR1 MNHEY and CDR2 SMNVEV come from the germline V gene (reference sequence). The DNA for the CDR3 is TGTGCCAGCAGTTATGGCCTGGCAACGGGATCCTCCTACGAGCAGTACTTC. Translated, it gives CASSYGLATGSSYEQYF.